These 15 T cell receptor beta chains originate from one sample sequenced in a study of neurological immune-mediated disorders. TCRdb ran MiXCR on the 5' RACE reads and lists one entry per CDR3 protein. The table includes under 50,000 distinct CDR3 sequences, about 26% detected once. The sample consisted of PBMCs. The receptors stem from a woman in her 70s in good health.

The chain recombines TRBV15 with TRBJ2-7, with a possible D match to TRBD1 (6 bases). The germline gives CDR1 LNHNV, CDR2 YYDKDF (reference sequence). The CDR3 has 16 residues. V dropped 0 bases and J dropped 1 base, with 13 bases sitting between them. The CDR3 bases are TGTGCCACCAGCAGAGAGTATGGCAGGGGATCCTACGAGCAGTACTTC. Amino acids: CATSREYGRGSYEQYF.

The chain links TRBV30 to TRBJ1-1; maybe TRBD1 (6 bases). V was trimmed by 5 bases and J by 1 base, leaving 11 bases between them. The germline V gene has CDR1 GTSNPN and CDR2 SVGIG (reference sequence). The CDR3 sequence is 13 residues long. The CDR3 region is CAWSWTANTEAFF. Written as DNA, the CDR3 is TGTGCCTGGTCCTGGACAGCGAACACTGAAGCTTTCTTT.

This clonotype showed up many times. The chain joins TRBV28 to TRBJ2-7, with D perhaps matching TRBD2 (5 bases). Trimming pared 7 bases from V and 4 bases from J, leaving 17 bases between. This CDR3 region has 14 residues. CDR1 and CDR2 (germline): MDHEN, SYDVKM. The CDR3 region is CASTTSPGGYEQYF. The CDR3 DNA reads as TGTGCCAGCACAACCTCCCCGGGCGGGTACGAGCAGTACTTC. Drawing the rest from reference TRBV28 and TRBJ2-7, the complete variable domain is DVKVTQSSRYLVKRTGEKVFLECVQDMDHENMFWYRQDPGLGLRLIYFSYDVKMKEKGDIPEGYSVSREKKERFSLILESASTNQTSMYLCASTTSPGGYEQYFGPGTRLTVT.

CDR3 coding DNA: TGTGCCAGTTCCGGGACAGGGGGTCGGAATGAGCAGTTCTTC. Its translation: CASSGTGGRNEQFF. The gene calls are TRBV18 and TRBJ2-1, with 11 nucleotides matching TRBD1. Germline lookup yields CDR1 KGHSH and CDR2 LQKENI. Losses at the gene ends were 9 bases for V and 7 bases for J; bases not matched to a gene: 8. This CDR3 has 14 residues. The variable domain in full, with the rest retrieved from reference TRBV18 and TRBJ2-1, is NAGVMQNPRHLVRRRGQEARLRCSPMKGHSHVYWYRQLPEEGLKFMVYLQKENIIDESGMPKERFSAEFPKEGPSILRIQQVVRGDSAAYFCASSGTGGRNEQFFGPGTRLTVL.

Concerning this clonotype: Germline and junction disagree at one end, which may indicate a read error. The chain combines TRBV12-3 or TRBV12-4 with TRBJ1-1, with no clear D. This CDR3 spans 14 amino acids. The CDR3, as DNA: TGTGCCAGCAGTTTTAGGCCTATGTGGACTGAAGCTTCCTTT. Its protein is CASSFRPMWTEASF.

The chain is built from TRBV6-5 and TRBJ1-1; 8 bases are shared with TRBD1. The V gene's germline CDR1 is MNHEY and CDR2 SVGAGI. V was pared by 6 bases and J by 3 bases, with 3 bases of the junction left unmatched. The CDR3 totals 13 residues. Written as DNA, the CDR3 is TGTGCCAGCAGCCACAGGGGGGACACTGAAGCTTTCTTT. Residues: CASSHRGDTEAFF.

The J gene is TRBJ2-1, the V gene TRBV3-1; TRBD2 might be the D (5 bases). Germline assignment: CDR1 LGHDT and CDR2 YNNKEL (reference sequence). The CDR3 has 14 residues. Deletions cut 2 bases from V and 4 bases from J, with 9 bases between. Written as DNA, the CDR3 is TGTGCCAGCAGCCAATTTCGGACTTACAATGAGCAGTTCTTC. Protein product: CASSQFRTYNEQFF.

The CDR3 sequence is CASSPLGGTNNEQFF. The CDR3 DNA is TGTGCCAGCTCACCGCTTGGCGGAACTAACAATGAGCAGTTCTTC. The chain uses TRBV18 and TRBJ2-1; the D is unclear. Trimming cost V 3 bases and J 5 bases, with 14 bases left between them. CDR1 is KGHSH and CDR2 is LQKENI in the germline V gene. The CDR3 contains 15 residues.

In this sample, this clonotype is medium-sized. This chain joins TRBV10-3 and TRBJ2-7; D uncertain. The V end lost 0 bases, the J end lost 4 bases, and 13 bases lay between the germline ends. This CDR3 has 15 residues. Germline loops: CDR1 ENHRY, CDR2 SYGVKD. CDR3 sequence reads: CAISESPQAGYEQYF. The CDR3 region has the DNA TGTGCCATCAGTGAGTCGCCCCAGGCTGGTTACGAGCAGTACTTC.

This clonotype is classed as medium-sized. This chain joins TRBV11-2 and TRBJ1-1; no clear D gene. Germline V gives CDR1 SGHAT, CDR2 FQNNGV. The CDR3 length is 15 residues. V was clipped by 4 bases and J by 3 bases, with 15 bases between them. CDR3 nucleotides: TGTGCCAGCAGCTCGCCCCGTGCTGGCGACACTGAAGCTTTCTTT. Its protein product is CASSSPRAGDTEAFF.

In this sample, this clonotype turned up many times. The chain joins TRBV5-1 to TRBJ2-1; either TRBD1 or TRBD2 may supply D (5 bases each). The length of the CDR3 is 13 residues. With 3 bases removed from V and 12 bases from J, the gap between germline ends came to 16 bases. Germline values: CDR1 SGHRS, CDR2 YFSETQ. The CDR3 bases are TGCGCCAGCAGCTCAGGGACCGGGGCTGGGCAGTTCTTC. Protein sequence: CASSSGTGAGQFF.

In its sample, this clonotype was seen many times. The V and J genes are TRBV9 and TRBJ2-1; 9 bases are shared with TRBD2. The CDR3 sequence is 16 residues long. With 0 bases clipped from V and 3 bases from J, the junction kept 4 bases outside the gene matches. The germline gives CDR1 SGDLS, CDR2 YYNGEE. This chain's CDR3 is CASSVGGGRDYNEQFF. CDR3 in DNA: TGTGCCAGCAGCGTAGGGGGCGGGAGGGACTACAATGAGCAGTTCTTC.

This clonotype was counted ten times or more. CDR3 amino acids: CASSSRLAGPETQYF. The CDR3 DNA reads as TGTGCCAGCAGCTCGAGACTAGCGGGACCGGAGACCCAGTACTTC. V is TRBV12-3 or TRBV12-4 and J is TRBJ2-5; the match to TRBD2 covers 11 bases. J was trimmed by 5 bases and V by 6 bases; bases with no gene match: 8. The CDR3 contains 15 residues.

The genes are TRBV19 and TRBJ1-3; D not resolved. This CDR3 is 16 amino acids long. The germline V gene has CDR1 LNHDA and CDR2 SQIVND (reference sequence). V was trimmed by 3 bases and J by 0 bases, leaving 12 bases between them. CDR3 protein: CASSITRISSGNTIYF. The CDR3 nucleotides are TGTGCCAGTAGTATCACAAGGATCTCCTCTGGAAACACCATATATTTT. The full variable domain, completed using reference TRBV19 and TRBJ1-3, is DGGITQSPKYLFRKEGQNVTLSCEQNLNHDAMYWYRQDPGQGLRLIYYSQIVNDFQKGDIAEGYSVSREKKESFPLTVTSAQKNPTAFYLCASSITRISSGNTIYFGEGSWLTVV.

Many counts were recorded for this clonotype. The rearrangement joins TRBV10-2 to TRBJ2-5; the match to TRBD1 covers 7 bases. Germline V gene data show CDR1 as WSHSY and CDR2 as SAAADI. The V and J ends lost 3 bases and 0 bases, in that order; junction bases with no gene match: 7. There are 16 residues in the CDR3. This CDR3 reads CASSDVTGTYQETQYF. The DNA for the CDR3 is TGCGCCAGCAGTGACGTGACAGGGACGTACCAAGAGACCCAGTACTTC.